This note documents a single T cell receptor beta chain sequence. Its antigen is currently unknown. This entry belongs to a study of cytomegalovirus exposure and HLA in healthy donors. Study results and caveats: TCR beta sequences numbering over 15,000 were associated with HLA alleles at 0.05 false discovery rate in a later analysis.

A multiplex PCR was run with 60 Vbeta primers and 13 Jbeta primers. The method was immunoSEQ multiplex PCR; TCRdb's version includes in-frame clones alone and lacks a portion of them. The sample has about 59,000 clones; about 80% are singletons. Per germline, CDR1 MDHEN and CDR2 SYDVKM. The ends were cut back, 7 bases at V and 6 bases at J, with 20 bases in the middle. This CDR3 has 15 amino acids. The sequenced sample consisted of PBMCs. J is TRBJ2-3 and V is TRBV28; maybe TRBD2 (6 bases). The receptor was derived from a woman between 40 and 50 years old in good health and CMV-seronegative. CDR3 loop: CASTNRGTGDDTQYF. The CDR3 region has the DNA TGTGCCAGCACCAATCGGGGGACTGGGGACGATACGCAGTATTTT.